Listed below are T cell receptor beta chains from one sample, sequenced in a study of control samples from healthy donors and cancer patients. Assay used: immunoSEQ multiplex PCR; TCRdb lists only in-frame clones, some missing. This table has 170,000 or so clones, 94% appearing once. The source material was blood. The receptor source for this set is a woman between 18 and 30 years old in good health. CDR3s include the opening cysteine and the closing phenylalanine or tryptophan. The order of the fields is D gene, J gene, V gene, CDR3 protein, CDR3 DNA. The D gene is left open where the match is weak.

-,TRBJ1-2,TRBV20-1,CSASGAAGRNYGYTF,TGCAGTGCTAGTGGAGCCGCAGGTCGTAACTATGGCTACACCTTC
-,TRBJ1-3,TRBV11-3,CASSLGPSRSGNTIYF,TGTGCCAGCAGCTTAGGACCCAGCCGCTCTGGAAACACCATATATTTT
-,TRBJ1-1,TRBV2,CASRLRHLNTEAFF,TGTGCCAGCAGACTAAGACACCTAAACACTGAAGCTTTCTTT
TRBD2,TRBJ2-1,TRBV5-4,CASSLPTSGRRNEQFF,TGTGCCAGCAGCTTGCCCACTAGCGGGAGAAGGAATGAGCAGTTCTTC
-,TRBJ1-1,TRBV5-8,CASSLGTVPFGEAFF,TGTGCCAGCAGCTTGGGCACGGTACCCTTCGGTGAAGCTTTCTTT
-,TRBJ2-7,TRBV19,CASSRGLGGGDEQYF,TGTGCCAGTAGTAGGGGTCTGGGCGGCGGAGACGAGCAGTACTTC
-,TRBJ1-1,TRBV10-1,CASRGWEGENTEAFF,TGCGCCAGCAGGGGTTGGGAGGGGGAGAACACTGAAGCTTTCTTT
-,TRBJ1-2,TRBV28,CASPQPIQGNGYTF,TGTGCCAGCCCACAGCCCATCCAAGGCAATGGCTACACCTTC
TRBD2,TRBJ2-1,TRBV10-1,CASSLAVSSYNEQFF,TGCGCCAGCAGCCTAGCGGTGAGCTCCTACAATGAGCAGTTCTTC
TRBD2,TRBJ2-3,TRBV5-4,CASSPGTSGASTDTQYF,TGTGCCAGCAGCCCTGGGACTAGCGGGGCTAGCACAGATACGCAGTATTTT
TRBD1,TRBJ1-1,TRBV2,CASGTGGENTEAFF,TGTGCCAGCGGGACAGGGGGGGAGAACACTGAAGCTTTCTTT
-,TRBJ1-6,TRBV2,CASSDRAYNSPLHF,TGTGCCAGCAGTGACAGGGCCTATAATTCACCCCTCCACTTT
-,TRBJ1-2,TRBV2,CASRSGHLYGYTF,TGTGCCAGCAGGAGCGGACACCTCTATGGCTACACCTTC
-,TRBJ2-7,TRBV4-2,CASSQDQDTRNEQYF,TGTGCCAGCAGCCAAGATCAGGACACCAGGAACGAGCAGTACTTC
TRBD2,TRBJ2-7,TRBV4-3,CASSAQGGYEQYF,TGCGCCAGCAGCGCGCAGGGAGGGTACGAGCAGTACTTC
TRBD2,TRBJ2-1,TRBV5-4,CASSGTSGYHPTYNEQFF,TGTGCCAGCAGTGGGACTAGCGGGTACCACCCTACCTACAATGAGCAGTTCTTC
-,TRBJ1-1,TRBV7-3,CASSLPRRGGGNTEAFF,TGTGCCAGCAGCTTACCACGACGCGGTGGTGGGAACACTGAAGCTTTCTTT
TRBD2,TRBJ2-3,TRBV28,CASSSEGLAGLYRDTQYF,TGTGCCAGCAGTTCAGAGGGACTAGCGGGTCTCTATCGGGATACGCAGTATTTT
-,TRBJ1-5,TRBV7-2,CASSLGALSNQPQHF,TGTGCCAGCAGCTTGGGGGCCCTTAGCAATCAGCCCCAGCATTTT
-,TRBJ2-1,TRBV13,CASSSPDSFGGNEQFF,TGTGCCAGCAGCTCGCCGGACAGTTTCGGGGGCAATGAGCAGTTCTTC
-,TRBJ1-1,TRBV27,CASSLGTHTEAFF,TGTGCCAGCAGTTTAGGGACCCACACTGAAGCTTTCTTT
-,TRBJ1-5,TRBV7-2,CASSLAGGQPQHF,TGTGCCAGCAGCTTAGCGGGAGGGCAGCCCCAGCATTTT
-,TRBJ2-7,TRBV27,CASRLAESYEQYF,TGTGCCAGCAGATTAGCGGAGAGCTACGAGCAGTACTTC
-,TRBJ1-5,TRBV12-3/TRBV12-4,CASRSGLQPQHF,TGTGCCAGCAGGTCCGGCCTTCAGCCCCAGCATTTT
-,TRBJ1-1,TRBV6-5,CASRDDQTLEAFF,TGTGCCAGCAGGGATGATCAGACCCTCGAAGCTTTCTTT
-,TRBJ2-3,TRBV7-2,CASSLAPGLPQGTQYF,TGTGCCAGCAGCTTAGCGCCCGGACTGCCCCAGGGTACGCAGTATTTT
-,TRBJ1-2,TRBV4-1,CASSPGGNYGYTF,TGCGCCAGCAGCCCCGGAGGGAACTATGGCTACACCTTC
-,TRBJ1-5,TRBV6-6,CASSPTEVLSNQPQHF,TGTGCCAGCAGTCCTACGGAGGTTCTTAGCAATCAGCCCCAGCATTTT
-,TRBJ2-3,TRBV4-1,CASSQRAYSFTDTQYF,TGCGCCAGCAGCCAACGGGCCTACAGCTTCACAGATACGCAGTATTTT
-,TRBJ2-3,TRBV10-1,CASSERGYTDTQYF,TGCGCCAGCAGTGAACGAGGATACACAGATACGCAGTATTTT